Listed below are T cell receptor beta chains from one sample, sequenced in a study of CD8 T cells in Susac syndrome. TCRdb reanalysed the immunoSEQ multiplex PCR reads using MiXCR and keeps one entry per CDR3 protein. This repertoire shows fewer than 150,000 distinct CDR3 sequences, 94% found once; its top ten account for approximately 0.3%. The source material was CD8+ T cells from PBMCs. These receptors were obtained from a human donor in good health. Both conserved end residues are part of each CDR3. A D gene is named only where the DNA matches it firmly. Clone size is given for some rows only: seen once, a few or many times, or a class if the clone is expanded.

v_gene	abundance	j_gene	d_gene	CDR3aa	CDR3nt
TRBV2	.	TRBJ2-7	.	CASSEARRSYEQYF	TGTGCCAGCAGTGAAGCGCGCCGGTCCTACGAGCAGTACTTC
TRBV29-1	.	TRBJ2-7	.	CSVEFVEVGEAYEQYF	TGCAGCGTTGAATTCGTGGAAGTGGGGGAAGCCTACGAGCAGTACTTC
TRBV6-5	.	TRBJ2-1	.	CASSYGPGGQYEQFF	TGTGCCAGCAGTTATGGCCCTGGCGGGCAGTATGAGCAGTTCTTC
TRBV29-1	.	TRBJ2-5	.	CSVESETQYF	TGCAGCGTTGAATCGGAGACCCAGTACTTC
TRBV5-1	.	TRBJ2-5	.	CASSPRLGETQYF	TGCGCCAGCAGCCCCCGGCTAGGAGAGACCCAGTACTTC
TRBV9	.	TRBJ2-7	.	CASSPSSGTFYEQYF	TGTGCCAGCAGCCCTTCCTCCGGGACTTTCTACGAGCAGTACTTC
TRBV29-1	.	TRBJ2-5	TRBD2	CSVEGLAGSQETQYF	TGCAGCGTTGAGGGACTAGCGGGAAGCCAAGAGACCCAGTACTTC
TRBV29-1	.	TRBJ1-1	TRBD1	CSVEWSDRGPDTEAFF	TGCAGCGTTGAGTGGTCGGACAGGGGGCCTGACACTGAAGCTTTCTTT
TRBV20-1	.	TRBJ2-1	.	CSAREGTGHNEQFF	TGCAGTGCTAGAGAAGGGACGGGCCACAATGAGCAGTTCTTC
TRBV29-1	once	TRBJ2-1	.	CSVDEWEEQFF	TGCAGCGTTGACGAGTGGGAGGAGCAGTTCTTC
TRBV27	.	TRBJ2-3	.	CASSFGLTTDTQYF	TGTGCCAGCAGTTTCGGACTAACCACAGATACGCAGTATTTT
TRBV6-2/TRBV6-3	.	TRBJ2-5	.	CASSYAGETQYF	TGTGCCAGCAGTTACGCGGGAGAGACCCAGTACTTC
TRBV7-2	.	TRBJ2-1	.	CASSLALLGNEQFF	TGTGCCAGCAGCTTAGCCCTTTTAGGGAATGAGCAGTTCTTC
TRBV20-1	.	TRBJ2-7	.	CSARDSGPTYEQYF	TGCAGTGCTAGAGATTCTGGCCCGACCTACGAGCAGTACTTC
TRBV24-1	.	TRBJ2-1	.	CATSDSRGTSYNEQFF	TGTGCCACCAGTGATTCTCGGGGAACCTCCTACAATGAGCAGTTCTTC
TRBV27	.	TRBJ1-2	.	CASSFGSENYGYTF	TGTGCCAGCAGTTTTGGCAGCGAGAACTATGGCTACACCTTC
TRBV30	.	TRBJ1-5	.	CAWSVHETPVSAQHF	TGTGCCTGGAGTGTACATGAGACGCCGGTTTCTGCCCAGCATTTT
TRBV7-9	.	TRBJ2-7	.	CASSAGLKVAGEQYF	TGTGCCAGCAGCGCGGGACTGAAGGTGGCGGGAGAGCAGTACTTC
TRBV15	.	TRBJ2-3	.	CATSRDSDTQYF	TGTGCCACCAGCAGAGATTCAGATACGCAGTATTTT
TRBV28	.	TRBJ2-7	.	CASSSRQSSYEQYF	TGTGCCAGCAGTTCGAGGCAGAGCTCCTACGAGCAGTACTTC
TRBV24-1	.	TRBJ1-5	.	CATSGQMNQPQHF	TGTGCCACCAGTGGACAGATGAATCAGCCCCAGCATTTT
TRBV12-3/TRBV12-4	.	TRBJ2-1	.	CASSPLALGVNEQFF	TGTGCCAGCAGTCCCCTAGCCTTAGGGGTCAATGAGCAGTTCTTC
TRBV6-6	.	TRBJ1-1	.	CASRLIANTEAFF	TGTGCCAGCAGACTAATCGCGAACACTGAAGCTTTCTTT
TRBV30	.	TRBJ2-2	.	CAWSVGVGGELFF	TGTGCCTGGAGTGTAGGTGTAGGCGGGGAGCTGTTTTTT
TRBV7-2	.	TRBJ2-1	.	CASSLGGITGVGHEQFF	TGTGCCAGCAGCTTAGGCGGTATTACGGGAGTGGGGCATGAGCAGTTCTTC
TRBV7-8	.	TRBJ2-3	TRBD2	CASSFRNSGKDTQYF	TGTGCCAGCAGCTTTCGGAATAGCGGGAAAGATACGCAGTATTTT
TRBV4-2	once	TRBJ2-7	TRBD1	CASSQVGTGTYEQYF	TGTGCCAGCAGCCAAGTGGGGACAGGTACCTACGAGCAGTACTTC
TRBV7-6	.	TRBJ2-1	.	CASSITGGTNNEQFF	TGTGCCAGCAGCATAACAGGGGGGACTAACAATGAGCAGTTCTTC
TRBV4-3	.	TRBJ2-6	.	CASSQDPRSGANVLTF	TGCGCCAGCAGCCAAGATCCCAGGTCTGGGGCCAACGTCCTGACTTTC
TRBV4-2	.	TRBJ2-3	TRBD2	CASSQEFASGADTQYF	TGTGCCAGCAGCCAAGAATTCGCTAGCGGTGCGGATACGCAGTATTTT
TRBV27	once	TRBJ2-7	.	CASSLRDGEQYF	TGTGCCAGCAGTTTAAGGGACGGCGAGCAGTACTTC
TRBV7-9	.	TRBJ1-1	.	CASSLEGGEAFF	TGTGCCAGCAGCTTAGAGGGCGGCGAGGCTTTCTTT
TRBV27	.	TRBJ2-3	.	CASRPAATDTQYF	TGTGCCAGCAGGCCCGCTGCCACAGATACGCAGTATTTT
TRBV9	.	TRBJ1-2	.	CASSVGGNYGYTF	TGTGCCAGCAGCGTCGGGGGAAACTATGGCTACACCTTC
TRBV28	.	TRBJ2-5	TRBD1	CASSDQGAEETQYF	TGTGCCAGCAGCGATCAGGGGGCCGAAGAGACCCAGTACTTC
TRBV27	.	TRBJ2-7	TRBD2	CATSPTSGSYEQYF	TGTGCCACTTCACCTACTAGCGGGAGCTACGAGCAGTACTTC
TRBV27	.	TRBJ2-2	TRBD2	CASSHGRAPGELFF	TGTGCCAGCAGTCACGGGAGGGCCCCCGGGGAGCTGTTTTTT